This is a list of T cell receptor beta chains from one sample in a study of cytomegalovirus exposure and HLA in healthy donors. Clones were read by immunoSEQ multiplex PCR, and TCRdb kept only the in-frame ones, dropping some. The sample has 150,000 to 200,000 clones, 75% to 85% seen once; the top ten hold around 2.2%. The specimen was PBMCs. Every receptor here comes from a woman aged 18-29 years in good health and CMV-seropositive. Each CDR3 is given with its conserved first and last residue. A D gene is named only where the DNA matches it firmly. Size is omitted from some rows. Given values are once, few, many or a class for expanded clones.

abundance: NA
j_gene: TRBJ2-2
v_gene: TRBV6-4
d_gene: TRBD1
CDR3nt: TGTGCCAGCAGCGAAGGACAGGGGGACACCGGGGAGCTGTTTTTT
CDR3aa: CASSEGQGDTGELFF

abundance: NA
j_gene: TRBJ1-2
v_gene: TRBV7-2
d_gene: NA
CDR3nt: TGTGCCAGCAGCGTTACGACAGGACTTAACTATGGCTACACCTTC
CDR3aa: CASSVTTGLNYGYTF

abundance: NA
j_gene: TRBJ1-6
v_gene: TRBV7-8
d_gene: TRBD1
CDR3nt: TGTGCCAGCAGCTCTGGACAGGGCTCCTATAATTCACCCCTCCACTTT
CDR3aa: CASSSGQGSYNSPLHF

abundance: NA
j_gene: TRBJ1-4
v_gene: TRBV5-1
d_gene: TRBD1
CDR3nt: TGCGCCAGCAGCTCCCCAGGGGGCGATGGAAAACTGTTTTTT
CDR3aa: CASSSPGGDGKLFF

abundance: NA
j_gene: TRBJ2-5
v_gene: TRBV6-1
d_gene: NA
CDR3nt: TGTGCCAACGCGGGACAGCCAGGGGAGACCCAGTACTTC
CDR3aa: CANAGQPGETQYF

abundance: NA
j_gene: TRBJ1-1
v_gene: TRBV11-2
d_gene: NA
CDR3nt: TGTGCCAGCAGCTTAGAAGTCAGGGGCGCCACTGAAGCTTTCTTT
CDR3aa: CASSLEVRGATEAFF

abundance: once
j_gene: TRBJ2-1
v_gene: TRBV2
d_gene: TRBD1
CDR3nt: TGTGCCAGCAGTGAAGCGCTTCAGGGGGCCCTAAGGGTCTTC
CDR3aa: CASSEALQGALRVF

abundance: NA
j_gene: TRBJ1-6
v_gene: TRBV5-1
d_gene: NA
CDR3nt: TGCGCCAGCAGCTTGGACAGGGTTATTTACCACTTT
CDR3aa: CASSLDRVIYHF

abundance: NA
j_gene: TRBJ2-3
v_gene: TRBV2
d_gene: TRBD2
CDR3nt: TGTGCCAGCAGGGCGACTAGCGGCAACACAGATACGCAGTATTTT
CDR3aa: CASRATSGNTDTQYF

abundance: NA
j_gene: TRBJ2-3
v_gene: TRBV6-1
d_gene: NA
CDR3nt: TGTGCCAGCAGTGACCCCCCAGGGGGCGGGGGTCAAGATACGCAGTATTTT
CDR3aa: CASSDPPGGGGQDTQYF

abundance: NA
j_gene: TRBJ1-1
v_gene: TRBV5-1
d_gene: NA
CDR3nt: TGCGCCAGCAGCTTGGGGCTCGAAACTGAAGCTTTCTTT
CDR3aa: CASSLGLETEAFF

abundance: NA
j_gene: TRBJ2-7
v_gene: TRBV5-1
d_gene: TRBD1
CDR3nt: TGCGCCAGCATCCCCAGTCCGGGACAGGGGGTCGAGCAGTACTTC
CDR3aa: CASIPSPGQGVEQYF

abundance: NA
j_gene: TRBJ2-7
v_gene: TRBV27
d_gene: NA
CDR3nt: TGTGCCAGCAGTCTAACAGGGAGGGCCTACGAGCAGTACTTC
CDR3aa: CASSLTGRAYEQYF

abundance: NA
j_gene: TRBJ1-4
v_gene: TRBV6-5
d_gene: NA
CDR3nt: TGTGCCAGCAGACCCACAGGGCTGCTAAGCGAAAAACTGTTTTTT
CDR3aa: CASRPTGLLSEKLFF

abundance: NA
j_gene: TRBJ2-7
v_gene: TRBV5-1
d_gene: TRBD1
CDR3nt: TGCGCCAGCAGCTGGGGAACAGGGGCGGAGGAGCAGTACTTC
CDR3aa: CASSWGTGAEEQYF

abundance: NA
j_gene: TRBJ2-3
v_gene: TRBV9
d_gene: NA
CDR3nt: TGTGCCAGCAGCGTAGTCGGAGGCACAGATACGCAGTATTTT
CDR3aa: CASSVVGGTDTQYF

abundance: NA
j_gene: TRBJ2-3
v_gene: TRBV6-9
d_gene: TRBD2
CDR3nt: TGTGCCCCTACCTTATTACTAGCGGGGGGGCGTACAGATACGCAGTATTTT
CDR3aa: CAPTLLLAGGRTDTQYF

abundance: NA
j_gene: TRBJ1-2
v_gene: TRBV7-3
d_gene: TRBD1
CDR3nt: TGTGCCAGCGCCTTAGGACAGGGACAGGGGACTGATGGCTACACCTTC
CDR3aa: CASALGQGQGTDGYTF

abundance: NA
j_gene: TRBJ2-7
v_gene: TRBV4-1
d_gene: NA
CDR3nt: TGCGCCAGCAGCCAAGTATCAGGGGCCTGGGAGCAGTACTTC
CDR3aa: CASSQVSGAWEQYF

abundance: NA
j_gene: TRBJ1-6
v_gene: TRBV6-5
d_gene: NA
CDR3nt: TGTGCCAGCAAACGAGAGGGTAATTCACCCCTCCACTTT
CDR3aa: CASKREGNSPLHF

abundance: NA
j_gene: TRBJ2-5
v_gene: TRBV10-3
d_gene: TRBD1
CDR3nt: TGTGCCGTGGGACAGGGGGCAATGAGGGAGACCCAGTACTTC
CDR3aa: CAVGQGAMRETQYF

abundance: NA
j_gene: TRBJ2-1
v_gene: TRBV5-6
d_gene: NA
CDR3nt: TGTGCCAGCAGCTTTGGGGGCCTTGAGCAGTTCTTC
CDR3aa: CASSFGGLEQFF

abundance: NA
j_gene: TRBJ1-2
v_gene: TRBV30
d_gene: TRBD1
CDR3nt: TGTGCCTGGAGTGTCGACGGGACAGGGGATGGCTACACCTTC
CDR3aa: CAWSVDGTGDGYTF

abundance: NA
j_gene: TRBJ1-2
v_gene: TRBV4-2
d_gene: TRBD1
CDR3nt: TGTGCCAGCAGCCAACTAGAGGACAGGCTCTATGGCTACACCTTC
CDR3aa: CASSQLEDRLYGYTF

abundance: NA
j_gene: TRBJ2-1
v_gene: TRBV5-1
d_gene: TRBD2
CDR3nt: TGCGCCAGCAGCTTGGACTTCGGGGGAGGGAATGAGCAGTTCTTC
CDR3aa: CASSLDFGGGNEQFF

abundance: NA
j_gene: TRBJ1-2
v_gene: TRBV4-3
d_gene: NA
CDR3nt: TGCGCCAGCAGCCAAGGGGTACGGAGTGGCTACACCTTC
CDR3aa: CASSQGVRSGYTF

abundance: NA
j_gene: TRBJ1-2
v_gene: TRBV27
d_gene: NA
CDR3nt: TGTGCCAGCAGTTTATTGGGGGCGAGGAGCTATGGCTACACCTTC
CDR3aa: CASSLLGARSYGYTF

abundance: NA
j_gene: TRBJ2-1
v_gene: TRBV5-4
d_gene: NA
CDR3nt: TGTGCCAGCAACCCGTCGAGCGCTCGAAGTAGCAATGAGCAGTTCTTC
CDR3aa: CASNPSSARSSNEQFF

abundance: NA
j_gene: TRBJ2-5
v_gene: TRBV6-1
d_gene: NA
CDR3nt: TGTGCCAGCAGTGCCGGCCTAGCGCTTGGAGAGACCCAGTACTTC
CDR3aa: CASSAGLALGETQYF

abundance: NA
j_gene: TRBJ1-6
v_gene: TRBV9
d_gene: NA
CDR3nt: TGTGCCAGCAGCGTTGACACCGCAAATTCACCCCTCCACTTT
CDR3aa: CASSVDTANSPLHF

abundance: NA
j_gene: TRBJ2-1
v_gene: TRBV7-2
d_gene: TRBD2
CDR3nt: TGTGCCAGCAGGCGGACTAGCGGGGGGGCGGATGAGCAGTTCTTC
CDR3aa: CASRRTSGGADEQFF

abundance: NA
j_gene: TRBJ1-6
v_gene: TRBV30
d_gene: NA
CDR3nt: TGTGCCTGGAGGTCAGTCGGGAATTCACCCCTCCACTTT
CDR3aa: CAWRSVGNSPLHF

abundance: NA
j_gene: TRBJ2-2
v_gene: TRBV28
d_gene: NA
CDR3nt: TGTGCCAGCAGCCTACCGTGGGGCGAGGACACCGGGGAGCTGTTTTTT
CDR3aa: CASSLPWGEDTGELFF

abundance: NA
j_gene: TRBJ2-4
v_gene: TRBV5-1
d_gene: TRBD2
CDR3nt: TGCGCCAGCAGCTCGACTAGCGGGGGAGGGAACATTCAGTACTTC
CDR3aa: CASSSTSGGGNIQYF

abundance: NA
j_gene: TRBJ2-7
v_gene: TRBV7-3
d_gene: TRBD2
CDR3nt: TGTGCCAGCAGCTTACGGGGGGGCTACGAGCAGTACTTC
CDR3aa: CASSLRGGYEQYF

abundance: once
j_gene: TRBJ2-6
v_gene: TRBV7-9
d_gene: NA
CDR3nt: TGTGCCAGCAGCTTAGCAATGGGCTACGGGGCCAACGTCCTGACTTTC
CDR3aa: CASSLAMGYGANVLTF

abundance: once
j_gene: TRBJ2-3
v_gene: TRBV11-2
d_gene: NA
CDR3nt: TGTGCCAGCAAAACCTATGGGGGCCTTAGCACAGATACGCAGTATTTT
CDR3aa: CASKTYGGLSTDTQYF

abundance: NA
j_gene: TRBJ1-2
v_gene: TRBV18
d_gene: NA
CDR3nt: TGTGCCAGCTCATCGGGGTGGGACAATGGCTACACCTTC
CDR3aa: CASSSGWDNGYTF

abundance: NA
j_gene: TRBJ2-1
v_gene: TRBV12-5
d_gene: NA
CDR3nt: TGTGCTAGTGGTCCCCCCGCAGAAGATTACAATGAGCAGTTCTTC
CDR3aa: CASGPPAEDYNEQFF

abundance: NA
j_gene: TRBJ2-1
v_gene: TRBV14
d_gene: TRBD2
CDR3nt: TGTGCCAGCAGCCGCTACTCTAGCGGTTCCTACAATGAGCAGTTCTTC
CDR3aa: CASSRYSSGSYNEQFF

abundance: once
j_gene: TRBJ1-1
v_gene: TRBV9
d_gene: TRBD1
CDR3nt: TGTGCCAGCAGCGTAGGTCTATGGACAGGCTCGACGAACACTGAAGCTTTCTTT
CDR3aa: CASSVGLWTGSTNTEAFF